This entry features one TCR beta chain sequence. The sample originates from a study of T-cell memory formation after mild COVID-19. TCRdb itself ran the 5' RACE reads through MiXCR, one entry per CDR3 protein. Of 140,000 to 150,000 distinct CDR3 sequences listed, under 30% were seen once; the top ten hold less than 25%. Germline lookup yields CDR1 LGHNA and CDR2 YNFKEQ. The CDR3 is 15 residues long. The ends were cut back, 0 bases at V and 5 bases at J, with 11 bases in the middle. Sequenced sample: PBMCs or a T cell subset sorted from them (not recorded which). This sequence originates from an adult woman who had mild COVID-19 (a few samples of this study predate the infection). Cell type and time point are not known. The V and J genes are TRBV4-2 and TRBJ2-1; D may match TRBD1 or TRBD2 (5 bases each). DNA for the CDR3: TGTGCCAGCAGCCAAGAATGGGACCGTCACAATGAGCAGTTCTTC. The encoded protein is CASSQEWDRHNEQFF.